This T cell receptor (beta chain) emerged from a study of CD8 T cells in Susac syndrome. V dropped 5 bases and J dropped 0 bases, with 11 bases sitting between them. The CDR3 spans 14 residues. Germline CDR1 is SGHVS and CDR2 is FNYEAQ. Random hexamers were used to reverse transcribe about 0.5 to 1 ug of RNA. TCRdb processed the immunoSEQ multiplex PCR reads anew with MiXCR; each CDR3 protein has one entry. Of under 200,000 distinct CDR3 sequences listed, approximately 95% are singletons. This chain links TRBV7-6 with TRBJ2-7, with D possibly TRBD1 on 6 matching bases. The TCR was taken from a human donor with Susac syndrome. Sequencing input: CD4+ T cells from PBMCs. DNA for the CDR3: TGTGCCAGCAGCCCGACAGGTCACTCCTACGAGCAGTACGTC. Protein: CASSPTGHSYEQYV.